The 6 T cell receptor beta chains presented below share a single source sample, sequenced in a study of T-cell memory formation after mild COVID-19. TCRdb re-analysed the 5' RACE reads in MiXCR, keeping a single row per CDR3 protein. The repertoire holds hundreds of thousands of distinct CDR3 sequences, with 17% as singletons. Sequencing input: PBMCs or a T cell subset sorted from them (not recorded which). These receptors were obtained from an adult woman who had mild COVID-19 (a few samples of this study predate the infection). Cell type and time point are not known.

The chain's CDR3 is CSGTSTDTQYF. CDR3 DNA: TGCAGTGGCACTAGCACAGATACGCAGTATTTT. The chain is built from TRBV20-1 and TRBJ2-3; D unresolved. The germline V and J ends were trimmed by 7 bases and 0 bases, with 5 bases remaining between them. The CDR3 has 11 residues. CDR1 is DFQATT and CDR2 is SNEGSKA in the germline V gene (reference sequence).

The count of this clonotype is one. The chain has TRBV6-5 and TRBJ1-3, with D possibly TRBD1 on 6 matching bases. This CDR3 comprises 15 residues. V lost 6 bases and J 0 bases, leaving 12 bases between the germline ends. Looked up from germline, CDR1 is MNHEY and CDR2 is SVGAGI. The CDR3 protein is CASSFRGASGNTIYF. The CDR3 DNA is TGTGCCAGCAGCTTCAGGGGCGCCTCTGGAAACACCATATATTTT.

V usage is TRBV2 and J usage is TRBJ2-3; TRBD1 aligns across 7 bases. Germline loops: CDR1 SNHLY, CDR2 FYNNEI. The CDR3 extends over 15 amino acids. V lost 5 bases, J lost 8 bases, and 13 bases stayed unmatched. The CDR3 nucleotides read TGTGCCAGCAGTTGGACGACAGGGACCCTGGGTACGCAGTATTTT. This translates into CASSWTTGTLGTQYF.

The chain is built from TRBV15 and TRBJ1-2, with 7 bases lining up with TRBD1. Looked up from germline, CDR1 is LNHNV and CDR2 is YYDKDF (reference sequence). Germline trimming cut 7 bases from V and 8 bases from J; bases unmatched to any gene: 10. This CDR3 region has 13 residues. CDR3 in amino acids: CATNLPGQTGYTF. The CDR3 DNA reads TGTGCCACCAACCTGCCGGGACAGACGGGCTACACCTTC.

The J gene is TRBJ1-4, the V gene TRBV6-5, with unresolved D. V was shortened by 2 bases and J by 0 bases, with 7 bases between the two germline ends. The CDR3 has 15 amino acids. Germline assignment: CDR1 MNHEY and CDR2 SVGAGI. The CDR3 nucleotides are TGTGCCAGCAGTTACGAGGCAACAACTAATGAAAAACTGTTTTTT. Its protein is CASSYEATTNEKLFF.

V is TRBV5-6 and J is TRBJ1-2, with no clear D. CDR3 length equals 14 residues. V gave up 0 bases and J gave up 7 bases, with 13 bases separating them. Germline CDR1 and CDR2: SGHDT and YYEEEE. As DNA, the CDR3 is TGTGCCAGCAGCTTGGCGGCAGACTTTGTTGGCTACACCTTC. Amino acids: CASSLAADFVGYTF. Using reference TRBV5-6 and TRBJ1-2 for the parts outside the CDR3, the full variable domain is DAGVTQSPTHLIKTRGQQVTLRCSPKSGHDTVSWYQQALGQGPQFIFQYYEEEERQRGNFPDRFSGHQFPNYSSELNVNALLLGDSALYLCASSLAADFVGYTFGSGTRLTVV.